The clone carrying this T cell receptor (beta chain) was detected many times. Its target is not known. CDR1 is SGHRS, CDR2 YFSETQ, per germline. The CDR3 extends over 16 amino acids. With 4 bases removed from V and 0 bases from J, the gap between germline ends came to 11 bases. The source of the sample is a study of T cells after yellow fever vaccination. One entry per CDR3 protein, called by TCRdb with MiXCR from the 5' RACE reads. This sample has just over 300,000 distinct CDR3 sequences; about 3.5% occur once, and the top ten carry roughly a quarter. Findings and limits, study-wide: The booster response re-showed most primary clones: roughly 97% CD4, more than 70% CD8. Abundant clonotypes from the bulk population could get into FACS-sorted repertoires as contaminants.

The chain joins TRBV5-1 to TRBJ2-6, with TRBD2 as a possible D gene (6 bases). The clonotype comes from a man younger than 30 who received the YFV17D yellow fever vaccine. Sequenced material: PBMCs, taken on the day of the yellow fever booster vaccination. The CDR3 region is CASSRERVSGANVLTF. The CDR3 DNA reads TGCGCCAGCAGCCGGGAGAGGGTCTCTGGGGCCAACGTCCTGACTTTC.